Each of the 3 T cell receptor beta chains below was sequenced from the same sample in a study of blood T cell repertoires in COVID-19. Assay used: immunoSEQ multiplex PCR; TCRdb lists only in-frame clones, some missing. The sample has roughly 250,000 clones, about 85% seen once. Input material: peripheral blood. These receptors originate from a human donor with COVID-19, enrolled during active disease. The donor label of this sample is uncertain.

This clone came up many times. The chain carries TRBV5-4 and TRBJ2-5, with TRBD2 matching over 7 bases. The CDR3 sequence is 15 residues long. V was pared by 4 bases and J by 1 base, with 7 bases of the junction left unmatched. In germline, CDR1 is SGHNT, CDR2 YYREEE (reference sequence). The CDR3 sequence is CASSPSGGSQETQYF. The DNA of the CDR3 is TGTGCCAGCAGCCCCTCCGGGGGGAGCCAAGAGACCCAGTACTTC. Looking up the rest from reference TRBV5-4 and TRBJ2-5 gives the full variable domain: ETGVTQSPTHLIKTRGQQVTLRCSSQSGHNTVSWYQQALGQGPQFIFQYYREEENGRGNFPPRFSGLQFPNYSSELNVNALELDDSALYLCASSPSGGSQETQYFGPGTRLLVL.

This sequence joins TRBV7-3 and TRBJ1-6; TRBD1 matches at 9 bases. Per the germline V gene, CDR1 is SGHTA and CDR2 is FQGTGA. The junction had 3 bases not matched to a gene; V was cut back by 2 bases and J by 7 bases. The CDR3 consists of 15 residues. In DNA, the CDR3 is TGTGCCAGCAGCTTATTTGGGACAGGGAATTCACCCCTCCACTTT. Its translation is CASSLFGTGNSPLHF.

This chain links TRBV5-1 with TRBJ1-2; 12 bases match TRBD1. Germline CDR1 SGHRS, CDR2 YFSETQ. The trim removed 4 bases at V and 7 bases at J, leaving 5 bases unmatched. This CDR3 comprises 14 residues. The CDR3 DNA reads TGCGCCAGCAGCGCCGGGACAGGGGGCTTTGGCTACACCTTC. This sequence encodes CASSAGTGGFGYTF.